One sample yielded the 32 T cell receptor beta chains listed below, sequenced in a study of blood T cell repertoires in COVID-19. The table came from immunoSEQ multiplex PCR; TCRdb's copy has only in-frame clones and leaves some out. In the table there are about 160,000 clones, 82% of which are singletons. Sequencing was carried out using peripheral blood. The receptor set was obtained from a woman older than 75 with acute or convalescent COVID-19.

This chain joins TRBV10-3 and TRBJ1-2, with 11 bases aligning to TRBD1. Looked up from germline, CDR1 is ENHRY and CDR2 is SYGVKD. V lost 6 bases and J lost 4; bases outside the gene matches: 1. The length of the CDR3 is 13 residues. The CDR3 region is CAISGTGGYGYTF. The CDR3 DNA reads TGTGCCATCAGCGGGACAGGGGGCTATGGCTACACCTTC.

This clone was detected only a few times. V gene TRBV23-1 combines with J gene TRBJ1-3; D not resolved. TRBV23-1 falls under the ORF class, with uncertain function. Between the trimmed V and J ends, which lost 1 base and 0 bases, there was a span of 4 bases. CDR3 length equals 14 residues. The CDR3 sequence: CASSQFFSGNTIYF. As DNA, the CDR3 is TGCGCCAGCAGTCAATTCTTCTCTGGAAACACCATATATTTT.

The J gene is TRBJ2-2, the V gene TRBV5-6, with a possible D match to TRBD1 (6 bases). The V gene's germline CDR1 is SGHDT and CDR2 YYEEEE. CDR3 length: 15 residues. V lost 2 bases and J 5 bases, leaving 13 bases between the germline ends. CDR3: CASSFRQGNTGELFF. The CDR3 DNA follows: TGTGCCAGCAGCTTCAGGCAGGGGAATACCGGGGAGCTGTTTTTT.

The chain carries TRBV4-1 and TRBJ1-4; D is ambiguous. V lost 1 base and J 2 bases, leaving 8 bases between the germline ends. The CDR3 length is 15 residues. CDR1 is MGHRA and CDR2 is YSYEKL in the germline V gene. CDR3 protein: CASSQGWQTNEKLFF. The CDR3 DNA sequence: TGCGCCAGCAGCCAAGGATGGCAGACTAATGAAAAACTGTTTTTT.

The rearrangement links TRBV28 to TRBJ2-7; possible D gene TRBD1, 6 bases. Looked up from germline, CDR1 is MDHEN and CDR2 is SYDVKM. The CDR3 length is 18 residues. V lost 3 bases and J 3 bases, leaving 24 bases between the germline ends. This CDR3 reads CASSLEGRGGSRGYEQYF. The CDR3 DNA reads as TGTGCCAGCAGTTTGGAAGGTAGAGGGGGTTCAAGGGGCTACGAGCAGTACTTC. Filled out from reference TRBV28 and TRBJ2-7, the complete variable domain reads DVKVTQSSRYLVKRTGEKVFLECVQDMDHENMFWYRQDPGLGLRLIYFSYDVKMKEKGDIPEGYSVSREKKERFSLILESASTNQTSMYLCASSLEGRGGSRGYEQYFGPGTRLTVT.

This clone was detected only once. This sequence joins TRBV6-2 or TRBV6-3 and TRBJ1-1; no clear D. CDR3 size: 14 residues. CDR1 and CDR2 from the germline V gene are MNHEY and SVGEGT. V was clipped by 0 bases and J by 8 bases, with 13 bases between them. In DNA form, the CDR3 reads TGTGCCAGCAGTTACTCGAGGGCACTAACGGAAGCTTTCTTT. Amino acids: CASSYSRALTEAFF.

Only a few counts were recorded for this clone. CDR3 sequence: CSASGGQSRNTIYF. The CDR3 nucleotides are TGCAGTGCTAGTGGGGGACAGAGTAGAAACACCATATATTTT. This chain uses TRBV20-1 with TRBJ1-3, with 7 bases lining up with TRBD1. Germline V gene lookup returns CDR1 DFQATT and CDR2 SNEGSKA (reference sequence). The CDR3 runs to 14 residues. The V segment lost 3 bases and the J segment 5 bases; nucleotides outside the gene matches: 7.

V is TRBV20-1 and J is TRBJ2-2; D gene uncertain. The CDR3 is made up of 15 amino acids. V lost 3 bases, J lost 5 bases, and 16 bases lay in between. Germline lookup yields CDR1 DFQATT and CDR2 SNEGSKA (reference sequence). CDR3 sequence: CSASDQTWSTGELFF. CDR3 coding DNA: TGCAGTGCTAGTGATCAGACATGGTCAACCGGGGAGCTGTTTTTT.

The sample holds one count of this clone. The CDR3 protein is CASSLIQNSDTQYF. The CDR3 nucleotides read TGTGCCAGCAGCTTAATACAGAATTCAGATACGCAGTATTTT. The chain joins TRBV7-2 to TRBJ2-3; D unclear. The germline CDR1 and CDR2 sequences are SGHTA and FQGNSA. V lost 2 bases and J lost 4, with 10 bases in between. The CDR3 is made up of 14 amino acids.

The CDR3 sequence is CASSLDSTDTQYF. For the CDR3, the DNA is TGTGCCAGCAGTCTGGACTCCACAGATACGCAGTATTTT. V gene TRBV6-5 combines with J gene TRBJ2-3; D may be TRBD2 (5 bases). V lost 5 bases and J lost 2, with 8 bases in between. Germline assignment: CDR1 MNHEY and CDR2 SVGAGI. CDR3 length: 13 residues.

The chain combines TRBV7-2 with TRBJ2-5, with D perhaps TRBD1 (5 bases). From germline, CDR1 is SGHTA and CDR2 FQGNSA. The CDR3 has 17 amino acids. V shed 3 bases and J shed 5 bases, with 22 bases lying between them. CDR3 loop: CASSFSQPQGLGETQYF. CDR3 nucleotide sequence: TGTGCCAGCAGCTTTTCCCAACCTCAGGGCCTCGGGGAGACCCAGTACTTC.

The chain carries TRBV19 and TRBJ1-6; TRBD1 matches at 7 bases. The CDR3 sequence is 16 residues long. CDR1 is LNHDA and CDR2 is SQIVND in the germline V gene (reference sequence). The ends lost 4 bases at V and 7 bases at J; junction bases unmatched: 10. In nucleotides, the CDR3 is TGTGCCAGTAGTAGTCCGGCGGGACAGACGAATTCACCCCTCCACTTT. Translated: CASSSPAGQTNSPLHF. Supplemented by reference TRBV19 and TRBJ1-6, the full variable domain reads DGGITQSPKYLFRKEGQNVTLSCEQNLNHDAMYWYRQDPGQGLRLIYYSQIVNDFQKGDIAEGYSVSREKKESFPLTVTSAQKNPTAFYLCASSSPAGQTNSPLHFGNGTRLTVT.

V gene TRBV10-3 combines with J gene TRBJ2-7; no clear D gene. The germline CDR1 and CDR2 sequences are ENHRY and SYGVKD. V lost 0 bases, J lost 6 bases, and 15 bases lay in between. The CDR3 is made up of 15 amino acids. The CDR3 bases are TGTGCCATCAGTGAGTCAACTAACGAAGGTCTCGAGCAGTACTTC. Its translation: CAISESTNEGLEQYF.

The chain couples TRBV10-3 to TRBJ2-1; D may be TRBD2 (5 bases). Germline values: CDR1 ENHRY, CDR2 SYGVKD. V was cut by 10 bases and J by 0 bases, with 13 bases left in between. This CDR3 has 14 amino acids. The CDR3 DNA is TGTGCCACCGGACCGGGGAGCTCCTACAATGAGCAGTTCTTC. Translating gives CATGPGSSYNEQFF.

A single count supports this clone. The CDR3 here is CASYSGRGSNYGYTF. CDR3 DNA sequence: TGTGCCAGTTACTCGGGTCGGGGATCTAACTATGGCTACACCTTC. The chain employs TRBV27 and TRBJ1-2; D not resolved. The germline V gene has CDR1 MNHEY and CDR2 SMNVEV (reference sequence). V was cut by 9 bases and J by 0 bases, with 17 bases left in between. This CDR3 is 15 amino acids long.

This clone was seen a single time. The chain's CDR3 is CASSHEGGYGYTF. CDR3 bases: TGCGCCAGCAGCCATGAGGGGGGGTATGGCTACACCTTC. V usage is TRBV4-1 and J usage is TRBJ1-2; possibly TRBD1 for D (6 bases). The V and J ends lost 3 bases and 5 bases respectively, with 10 bases between them. The CDR3 has 13 amino acids. CDR1 is MGHRA and CDR2 is YSYEKL in the germline V gene.

The V and J genes are TRBV6-6 and TRBJ2-2; 12 positions agree with TRBD2. Germline V CDR1 and CDR2: MNHNY, SVGAGI (reference sequence). The CDR3 sequence is 16 residues long. With V trimmed by 6 bases and J by 1 base, 3 bases remained unmatched. CDR3 sequence (DNA): TGTGCCAGCAGCAGACTAGCGGGGGAGAACACCGGGGAGCTGTTTTTT. It codes for CASSRLAGENTGELFF.

V usage is TRBV14 and J usage is TRBJ2-5, with 10 bases fitting TRBD2. Trimming removed 2 bases from V and 5 bases from J; junction bases left unmatched: 17. This CDR3 spans 19 amino acids. The germline CDR1 and CDR2 sequences are SGHDN and FVKESK. This CDR3 reads CASSQKSGSLAGVRETQYF. The CDR3 DNA sequence: TGTGCCAGCAGCCAAAAGTCAGGGAGCCTAGCGGGAGTGAGGGAGACCCAGTACTTC.

This chain links TRBV7-7 with TRBJ2-1; 12 bases match TRBD2. Trimming removed 5 bases from V and 7 bases from J; junction bases left unmatched: 6. The CDR3 sequence is 15 residues long. Germline assignment: CDR1 SSHAT and CDR2 FNYEAQ (reference sequence). This chain's CDR3 is CASSPGTSGSNEQFF. CDR3 DNA sequence: TGTGCCAGCAGCCCGGGGACTAGCGGGTCAAATGAGCAGTTCTTC. Using reference TRBV7-7 and TRBJ2-1 for the parts outside the CDR3, the full variable domain is GAGVSQSPRYKVTKRGQDVTLRCDPISSHATLYWYQQALGQGPEFLTYFNYEAQPDKSGLPSDRFSAERPEGSISTLTIQRTEQRDSAMYRCASSPGTSGSNEQFFGPGTRLTVL.

To note about this clone: This specimen includes other DNA sequences encoding the same CDR3. This chain links TRBV5-1 with TRBJ2-6; 8 nucleotides align to TRBD1. Per the germline V gene, CDR1 is SGHRS and CDR2 is YFSETQ. Trimming removed 4 bases from V and 2 bases from J; junction bases left unmatched: 2. The CDR3 has 15 residues. Here the CDR3 reads CASSGQGAGANVLTF. DNA for the CDR3: TGCGCCAGCAGCGGACAGGGCGCTGGGGCCAACGTCCTGACTTTC. The full variable domain, completed using reference TRBV5-1 and TRBJ2-6, is KAGVTQTPRYLIKTRGQQVTLSCSPISGHRSVSWYQQTPGQGLQFLFEYFSETQRNKGNFPGRFSGRQFSNSRSEMNVSTLELGDSALYLCASSGQGAGANVLTFGAGSRLTVL.

This clone was seen more than once but under ten times. This chain uses TRBV20-1 with TRBJ1-1; TRBD1 aligns across 7 bases. Germline V CDR1 and CDR2: DFQATT, SNEGSKA (reference sequence). The CDR3 totals 11 residues. J gave up 11 bases and V 4 bases, and 7 bases lay outside the gene matches. In DNA, the CDR3 is TGCAGTGCTACCCTTAGGGGGCGGGCTTTCTTT. This gives the protein CSATLRGRAFF.

This chain joins TRBV11-2 and TRBJ2-1; 7 bases agree with TRBD2. From germline, CDR1 is SGHAT and CDR2 FQNNGV. CDR3 length: 14 amino acids. CDR3 region: CASGLSSSYNEQFF. The CDR3 nucleotides are TGTGCGTCGGGACTATCGAGCTCCTACAATGAGCAGTTCTTC.

The chain links TRBV10-3 to TRBJ2-1; D unclear. The CDR3 runs 14 residues. Between the trimmed V and J ends, which lost 1 base and 8 bases, there was a span of 12 bases. Germline assignment: CDR1 ENHRY and CDR2 SYGVKD. The CDR3 DNA reads as TGTGCCATCAGTGAGTTTTCTGGGCTCGATGAGCAGTTCTTC. Its protein is CAISEFSGLDEQFF.

CDR3 bases: TGTGCCAGCAGTCCCCTCGGAGGGGGCTGGCAGCCCCAGCATTTT. Its protein product is CASSPLGGGWQPQHF. The chain carries TRBV27 and TRBJ1-5; 7 bases match TRBD1. Germline V CDR1 and CDR2: MNHEY, SMNVEV (reference sequence). J gave up 7 bases and V 5 bases, and 11 bases lay outside the gene matches. There are 15 residues in the CDR3.

This chain connects TRBV18 to TRBJ1-1; TRBD1 might be the D (6 bases). The CDR3 sequence is 16 residues long. With 1 base removed from V and 5 bases from J, the gap between germline ends came to 17 bases. Germline assignment: CDR1 KGHSH and CDR2 LQKENI. The CDR3 nucleotides read TGTGCCAGCTCACCACTCACAAGGGGACACGGGACTGAAGCTTTCTTT. Protein product: CASSPLTRGHGTEAFF.

This chain uses TRBV11-2 with TRBJ2-1; the match to TRBD1 covers 8 bases. The germline CDR1 and CDR2 sequences are SGHAT and FQNNGV. The CDR3 contains 17 residues. Trimming removed 5 bases from V and 10 bases from J; junction bases left unmatched: 19. The CDR3, as DNA: TGTGCCAGCAGCCGTCTCGACAGGGGCTATTTTGGTGCCGAGCAGTTCTTC. Protein sequence: CASSRLDRGYFGAEQFF. The full variable domain, with the rest looked up from reference TRBV11-2 and TRBJ2-1, is EAGVAQSPRYKIIEKRQSVAFWCNPISGHATLYWYQQILGQGPKLLIQFQNNGVVDDSQLPKDRFSAERLKGVDSTLKIQPAKLEDSAVYLCASSRLDRGYFGAEQFFGPGTRLTVL.

V and J are TRBV30 and TRBJ2-3, with TRBD2 matching 8 bases. The trim removed 1 base at V and 2 bases at J, leaving 5 bases unmatched. This CDR3 is built from 15 residues. CDR1 GTSNPN and CDR2 SVGIG come from the germline V gene (reference sequence). The CDR3 protein is CAWSGGAGVTDTQYF. CDR3 DNA: TGTGCCTGGAGTGGGGGAGCGGGAGTCACAGATACGCAGTATTTT. Variable domain in full (rest from reference TRBV30 and TRBJ2-3): SQTIHQWPATLVQPVGSPLSLECTVEGTSNPNLYWYRQAAGRGLQLLFYSVGIGQISSEVPQNLSASRPQDRQFILSSKKLLLSDSGFYLCAWSGGAGVTDTQYFGPGTRLTVL.

This chain links TRBV5-6 with TRBJ1-3; 8 nucleotides align to TRBD1. The CDR3 extends over 16 amino acids. Germline-derived CDR1 and CDR2 are SGHDT and YYEEEE. V lost 4 bases and J lost 4; bases outside the gene matches: 10. The CDR3 DNA sequence: TGTGCCAGCAGCCCGATTCAGGGGGCCCGGGGAAACACCATATATTTT. Amino acid sequence: CASSPIQGARGNTIYF.

V and J are TRBV12-5 and TRBJ2-7, with D tentatively TRBD1 (6 bases). This CDR3 is 14 amino acids long. The germline CDR1 and CDR2 sequences are LGHNT and FRNRAP. Trimming cost V 5 bases and J 3 bases, with 14 bases left between them. This chain's CDR3 is CASGPGGRGYEQYF. CDR3 DNA sequence: TGTGCTAGTGGTCCTGGGGGCAGGGGCTACGAGCAGTACTTC.

This clone was detected only a few times. The chain is built from TRBV27 and TRBJ2-6; TRBD2 agrees at 7 bases. Germline CDR1 reads MNHEY; CDR2 reads SMNVEV (reference sequence). The CDR3 is made up of 17 amino acids. Losses at the gene ends were 1 base for V and 0 bases for J; bases not matched to a gene: 3. The CDR3 here is CASSLWGGSSGANVLTF. In DNA, the CDR3 is TGTGCCAGCAGTTTATGGGGCGGGAGCTCTGGGGCCAACGTCCTGACTTTC.

The CDR3 here is CAWSGLGTSGNYEQYF. The CDR3 nucleotides are TGTGCCTGGAGTGGTCTCGGGACTAGCGGGAACTACGAGCAGTACTTC. The chain employs TRBV30 and TRBJ2-7; 13 nucleotides align to TRBD2. This CDR3 spans 16 amino acids. The V segment lost 1 base and the J segment 3 bases; nucleotides outside the gene matches: 6. CDR1 is GTSNPN, CDR2 SVGIG, per germline (reference sequence). The whole variable domain, remainder taken from reference TRBV30 and TRBJ2-7, is SQTIHQWPATLVQPVGSPLSLECTVEGTSNPNLYWYRQAAGRGLQLLFYSVGIGQISSEVPQNLSASRPQDRQFILSSKKLLLSDSGFYLCAWSGLGTSGNYEQYFGPGTRLTVT.

V is TRBV30 and J is TRBJ1-2; 10 nucleotides agree with TRBD1. Germline-derived CDR1 and CDR2 are GTSNPN and SVGIG (reference sequence). This CDR3 has 13 amino acids. Trimming removed 3 bases from V and 6 bases from J; junction bases left unmatched: 4. For the CDR3, the DNA is TGTGCCTGGAGGGCCGGGACAGGGGATGGCTACACCTTC. Its translation: CAWRAGTGDGYTF.